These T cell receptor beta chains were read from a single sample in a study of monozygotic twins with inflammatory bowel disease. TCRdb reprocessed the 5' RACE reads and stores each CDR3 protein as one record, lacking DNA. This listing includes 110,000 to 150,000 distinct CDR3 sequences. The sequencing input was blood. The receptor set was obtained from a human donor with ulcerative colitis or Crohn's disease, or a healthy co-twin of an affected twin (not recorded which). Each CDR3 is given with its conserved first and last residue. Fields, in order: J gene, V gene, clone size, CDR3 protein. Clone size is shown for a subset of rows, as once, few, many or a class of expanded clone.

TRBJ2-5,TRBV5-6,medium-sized,CASSFGGVGETQYF
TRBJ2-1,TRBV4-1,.,CASSQHPAGNEQFF
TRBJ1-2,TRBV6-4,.,CASSDSRAPGIYTF
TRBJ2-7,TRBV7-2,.,CASSLGQFYEQYF
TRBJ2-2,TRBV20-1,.,CSADSRLAGAGGELFF
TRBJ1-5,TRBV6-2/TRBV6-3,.,CASSYDALQPQHF
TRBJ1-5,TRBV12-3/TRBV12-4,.,CASSVGPVVVQPQHF
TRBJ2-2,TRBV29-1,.,CSAGYLAGTTGELFF
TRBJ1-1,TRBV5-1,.,CASSLGQGAVNTEAFF
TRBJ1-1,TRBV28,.,CASSPLQGPTTEAFF
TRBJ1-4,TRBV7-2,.,CASSRGDNEKLFF
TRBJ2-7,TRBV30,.,CAWITVSHEQYF
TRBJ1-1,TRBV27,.,CASSFRQRGTEAFF
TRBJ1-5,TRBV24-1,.,CATSGGAVQPQHF
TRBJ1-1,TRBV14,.,CASRRQGARTEAFF
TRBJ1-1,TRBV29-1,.,CSAMIGFSNTEAFF
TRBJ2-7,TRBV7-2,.,CASSRTQNYEQYF
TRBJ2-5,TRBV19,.,CASSWGQETQYF
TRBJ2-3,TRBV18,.,CASSPTRDGSTDTQYF
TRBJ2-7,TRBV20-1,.,CSAEDRGGLSSYEQYF
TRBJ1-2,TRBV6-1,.,CASKGQGLVDMFGYTF
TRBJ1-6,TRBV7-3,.,CASSLGTGYSPLHF
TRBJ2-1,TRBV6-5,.,CASSYSQGRHNEQFF
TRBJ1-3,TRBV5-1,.,CASSQESGNTIYF
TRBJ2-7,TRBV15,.,CATSGGRAYEQYF
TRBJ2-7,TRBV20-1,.,CSAGLGRRSSYEQYF
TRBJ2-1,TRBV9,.,CASSVRGGAGTAYNEQFF